The 26 T cell receptor beta chains below all came from one sample that was sequenced in a study of CD8 T cells in ankylosing spondylitis (dated by TCRdb to about 2017). Overall results and qualifications from the work: Blood from ankylosing spondylitis patients appeared to be characterized by a TCR beta motif made up of several highly homologous amino acid variants.

Receptor libraries were prepared by 5' RACE. These reads were obtained on an Illumina HiSeq 2500. The public reads were reanalyzed by TCRdb: fastp trimming at Q25, MiXCR alignment, in-frame beta chains only. Each CDR3 protein gets just one entry, which takes the most common genes and DNA from the rows behind it. The sample profile shows approximately 500,000 distinct CDR3 sequences; approximately 11% of them were found once. The leading ten clones occupy almost 7% of the sample. No antigen has been identified for these receptors. Material: blood, either unsorted or a sorted T cell fraction (not recorded which). These receptor sequences come from a male donor with ankylosing spondylitis.

The chain has TRBV12-3 or TRBV12-4 and TRBJ2-1; the match to TRBD2 covers 8 bases. V trimming: 10 bases; J trimming: 2 bases; junction bases outside the gene matches: 7. This CDR3 region has 14 residues. CDR3 loop: CATDTSGPYNEQFF. The CDR3 nucleotides are TGTGCCACCGATACTAGCGGCCCCTACAATGAGCAGTTCTTC.

The sample holds many counts of this clonotype. The chain employs TRBV5-1 and TRBJ2-3; D gene uncertain. The germline CDR1 and CDR2 sequences are SGHRS and YFSETQ. V lost 1 base to trimming and J lost 2 bases, with 8 bases between them. This CDR3 is 14 amino acids long. The CDR3 bases are TGCGCCAGCAGCTTGATCCAGCACACAGATACGCAGTATTTT. It encodes CASSLIQHTDTQYF.

A few counts support this clonotype. CDR3 loop: CASIQGTGGSAEAFF. The CDR3 region has the DNA TGCGCCAGCATACAGGGGACAGGGGGCAGCGCTGAAGCTTTCTTT. The rearrangement links TRBV4-1 to TRBJ1-1; 12 nucleotides align to TRBD1. The CDR3 has 15 residues. From germline, CDR1 is MGHRA and CDR2 YSYEKL. V gave up 7 bases and J gave up 6 bases; unmatched junction bases: 9.

This rearrangement joins TRBV7-9 to TRBJ2-5; 8 nucleotides align to TRBD1. This CDR3 spans 14 amino acids. The ends lost 5 bases at V and 2 bases at J; junction bases unmatched: 4. The germline gives CDR1 SEHNR, CDR2 FQNEAQ (reference sequence). CDR3 sequence reads: CASSHWDRQETQYF. Written as DNA, the CDR3 is TGTGCCAGCAGCCATTGGGACAGGCAAGAGACCCAGTACTTC.

The chain links TRBV20-1 to TRBJ2-1; TRBD2 matches 9 bases. The CDR3 covers 18 residues. In germline, CDR1 is DFQATT, CDR2 SNEGSKA (reference sequence). The J segment lost 1 base and the V segment lost 0 bases, leaving 10 bases of the junction unmatched. Here the CDR3 DNA reads TGCAGTGCTAGAGATCGGTCTAGCGGGAAGGGATCCTACAATGAGCAGTTCTTC. Its protein product is CSARDRSSGKGSYNEQFF.

The CDR3 region has the DNA TGCAGTGCTGCCCCTCACAGGGGGACGAACACTGAAGCTTTCTTT. Translation: CSAAPHRGTNTEAFF. J is TRBJ1-1 and V is TRBV20-1; 8 bases map to TRBD1. V gave up 5 bases and J gave up 1 base; unmatched junction bases: 9. Germline V gene data show CDR1 as DFQATT and CDR2 as SNEGSKA (reference sequence). The CDR3 is made up of 15 amino acids.

The J gene is TRBJ2-3, the V gene TRBV12-3 or TRBV12-4; D call uncertain. The CDR3 is 13 amino acids. The V gene lost 5 bases and the J gene lost 2 bases, with 8 bases spanning the gap. CDR3 region: CASSSVTTDTQYF. CDR3 DNA: TGTGCCAGCAGTAGCGTAACCACAGATACGCAGTATTTT.

This clonotype was seen ten or more times. This rearrangement joins TRBV20-1 to TRBJ2-2, with 10 positions matching TRBD2. The germline CDR1 and CDR2 sequences are DFQATT and SNEGSKA (reference sequence). Trimming removed 3 bases from V and 8 bases from J; junction bases left unmatched: 3. This CDR3 has 13 amino acids. This CDR3 reads CSARGLARGELFF. Here the CDR3 DNA reads TGCAGTGCTAGGGGACTAGCGCGGGGGGAGCTGTTTTTT.

The chain carries TRBV10-3 and TRBJ1-3, with D uncertain. The V gene's germline CDR1 is ENHRY and CDR2 SYGVKD. The CDR3 consists of 14 residues. Trimming removed 2 bases from V and 2 bases from J, with 7 bases in between. Written as DNA, the CDR3 is TGTGCCATCAGTGAGGGAGGGCCTGGAAACACCATATATTTT. Encoded protein: CAISEGGPGNTIYF.

This clonotype came up a few times. The chain combines TRBV11-3 with TRBJ2-3, with 12 bases matching TRBD2. The V gene end was trimmed by 4 bases and the J gene end by 3 bases; junction bases not matched to a gene: 8. The CDR3 totals 17 residues. Germline-derived CDR1 and CDR2 are SGHNT and YENEEA. CDR3 loop: CASSSRTSGMVTDTQYF. The CDR3 nucleotides are TGTGCCAGCAGCTCCCGGACTAGCGGGATGGTGACAGATACGCAGTATTTT.

This rearrangement joins TRBV4-2 to TRBJ2-5, with D hard to call. CDR3 length: 15 amino acids. The V gene's germline CDR1 is LGHNA and CDR2 YNFKEQ. V dropped 1 base and J dropped 0 bases, with 9 bases sitting between them. CDR3 in DNA: TGTGCCAGCAGCCAAGGAGGACGCTACCAAGAGACCCAGTACTTC. Protein: CASSQGGRYQETQYF.

This clonotype occurred once. Its ends do not fully match the called genes, so a read error is possible. This rearrangement joins TRBV20-1 to TRBJ2-7; 9 nucleotides agree with TRBD2. This CDR3 region has 16 residues. Germline V CDR1 and CDR2: DFQATT, SNEGSKA (reference sequence). The CDR3: CCAPRLAVHPDYEQYF. CDR3 sequence (DNA): TGCTGTGCCCCGAGACTAGCGGTCCACCCCGACTACGAGCAGTACTTC.

The CDR3 sequence: CASRPGTLSTGELFF. CDR3 nucleotide sequence: TGCGCCAGCAGACCCGGGACCCTGTCCACCGGGGAGCTGTTTTTT. The chain joins TRBV5-1 to TRBJ2-2; D might be TRBD1 or TRBD2, each matching 5 bases. The V gene lost 5 bases and the J gene lost 4 bases, with 15 bases spanning the gap. From germline, CDR1 is SGHRS and CDR2 YFSETQ. The CDR3 is 15 residues long.

This clonotype appeared a few times. The chain couples TRBV15 to TRBJ2-6, with D tentatively TRBD1 or TRBD2 (5 bases each). With 4 bases removed from V and 0 bases from J, the gap between germline ends came to 10 bases. The CDR3 sequence is 16 residues long. The V gene's germline CDR1 is LNHNV and CDR2 YYDKDF (reference sequence). The CDR3 nucleotides are TGTGCCACCAGCACCCTTGGGGGCTCTGGGGCCAACGTCCTGACTTTC. It translates to CATSTLGGSGANVLTF.

This clonotype was observed a handful of times. The chain employs TRBV6-1 and TRBJ2-1, with 12 bases aligning to TRBD2. The germline CDR1 and CDR2 sequences are MNHNS and SASEGT. The CDR3 is 18 residues long. The V segment lost 6 bases and the J segment 4 bases; nucleotides outside the gene matches: 13. The CDR3 region is CASSLIYRTSGTYNEQFF. The CDR3 coding sequence is TGTGCCAGCAGCCTTATATACAGGACTAGCGGGACATACAATGAGCAGTTCTTC.

The chain employs TRBV2 and TRBJ2-1; D is uncertain. The CDR3 loop spans 16 amino acids. Germline V gene data show CDR1 as SNHLY and CDR2 as FYNNEI. V was clipped by 7 bases and J by 3 bases, with 19 bases between them. The CDR3 loop reads CASIPWGQQNYNEQFF. DNA for the CDR3: TGTGCCAGCATCCCCTGGGGTCAACAAAACTACAATGAGCAGTTCTTC.

This clonotype was found a few times. The chain links TRBV25-1 to TRBJ1-3; 7 bases are shared with TRBD1. CDR3 length equals 14 residues. The trim removed 8 bases at V and 6 bases at J, leaving 10 bases unmatched. CDR1 is MGHDK and CDR2 is SYGVNS in the germline V gene. CDR3 nucleotides: TGTGCCAGCGGATCCGCAGGGGGGGCAAACACCATATATTTT. Residues: CASGSAGGANTIYF. The complete variable domain, with remaining parts taken from reference TRBV25-1 and TRBJ1-3, reads EADIYQTPRYLVIGTGKKITLECSQTMGHDKMYWYQQDPGMELHLIHYSYGVNSTEKGDLSSESTVSRIRTEHFPLTLESARPSHTSQYLCASGSAGGANTIYFGEGSWLTVV.

In its sample, this clonotype was seen a few times. This chain connects TRBV5-1 to TRBJ2-3, with D possibly being TRBD1 (5 bases). Germline values: CDR1 SGHRS, CDR2 YFSETQ. V was cut by 0 bases and J by 1 base, with 15 bases left in between. There are 17 residues in the CDR3. The CDR3 reads CASSLEGRPGGTDTQYF. CDR3 coding DNA: TGCGCCAGCAGCTTGGAGGGGCGACCTGGAGGCACAGATACGCAGTATTTT.

The chain combines TRBV6-6 with TRBJ2-7, with TRBD2 matching 8 bases. Germline V gene lookup returns CDR1 MNHNY and CDR2 SVGAGI (reference sequence). V trimming: 8 bases; J trimming: 6 bases; junction bases outside the gene matches: 6. The CDR3 covers 12 residues. This CDR3 reads CASRPAGGEQYV. DNA for the CDR3: TGTGCCAGCCGCCCGGCGGGAGGCGAGCAGTACGTC.

The table lists this clonotype with a few counts. CDR3 in DNA: TGTGCCAGCAGCTTTTTGGGGCTAACGAGCGGCGGGGAGCTGTTTTTT. Amino acids: CASSFLGLTSGGELFF. This rearrangement joins TRBV7-9 to TRBJ2-2, with D perhaps given as TRBD1 or TRBD2 (5 bases each). Germline V gives CDR1 SEHNR, CDR2 FQNEAQ (reference sequence). The CDR3 spans 16 residues. Trimming pared 3 bases from V and 7 bases from J, leaving 18 bases between.

In the case of this clonotype: The junction does not match germline at one end; this may be a read error. This sequence joins TRBV20-1 and TRBJ2-3; 14 bases align to TRBD2. CDR3 length: 16 residues. The germline gives CDR1 DFQATT, CDR2 SNEGSKA (reference sequence). CDR3 amino acids: CCATRLAGGNTDTQYF. The CDR3, as DNA: TGCTGTGCTACGCGACTAGCGGGAGGGAACACAGATACGCAGTATTTT.

This clonotype was seen more than once but under ten times. J is TRBJ2-7 and V is TRBV3-1; D perhaps matches TRBD2 (5 bases). The CDR3 has 13 amino acids. V lost 5 bases to trimming and J lost 6 bases, with 14 bases between them. CDR1 LGHDT and CDR2 YNNKEL come from the germline V gene (reference sequence). The CDR3 bases are TGTGCCAGCAGCTTAGGCGCCGGGATCGAGCAGTACGTC. It specifies CASSLGAGIEQYV.

This clonotype occurred many times. This chain joins TRBV20-1 and TRBJ2-5, with D tentatively TRBD2 (6 bases). Germline CDR1 DFQATT, CDR2 SNEGSKA (reference sequence). CDR3 length: 14 residues. The V gene lost 6 bases and the J gene lost 0 bases, with 14 bases spanning the gap. The CDR3 nucleotides are TGCAGTGCCGGGACTGGTTGGTACCAAGAGACCCAGTACTTC. This gives the protein CSAGTGWYQETQYF.

This clonotype has ten or more counts. This chain links TRBV3-1 with TRBJ2-5; tentative D call: TRBD2 (5 bases). V was trimmed by 0 bases and J by 5 bases, leaving 10 bases between them. This CDR3 has 14 residues. Germline V lookup: CDR1 LGHDT, CDR2 YNNKEL (reference sequence). CDR3 protein: CASSQDYGVETQYF. DNA for the CDR3: TGTGCCAGCAGCCAAGATTACGGGGTGGAGACCCAGTACTTC.

V gene TRBV5-1 combines with J gene TRBJ1-1; D not certain. Germline V gene lookup returns CDR1 SGHRS and CDR2 YFSETQ. V was clipped by 1 base and J by 7 bases, with 11 bases between them. CDR3 length: 13 residues. The CDR3 DNA reads TGCGCCAGCAGCTTGATCAGGCCCGATGAAGCTTTCTTT. Its protein product is CASSLIRPDEAFF.

V gene TRBV28 combines with J gene TRBJ2-3; D remains unclear. Trimming stripped 2 bases from V and 0 bases from J, with 15 bases between. CDR1 and CDR2 from the germline V gene are MDHEN and SYDVKM. The CDR3 consists of 17 residues. The CDR3: CASSLIVSLTSTDTQYF. CDR3 coding DNA: TGTGCCAGCAGTTTAATAGTGAGTCTTACTAGCACAGATACGCAGTATTTT.